Below, 14 T cell receptor beta chains from the same sample are listed, as sequenced in a study of healthy donors' naive CD4 and CD8 T cells. Each TCR library used roughly 0.45 ug of total RNA and a linear amplification protocol. In TCRdb, the reads were re-called with MiXCR into one record per CDR3 protein. Of roughly 200,000 distinct CDR3 sequences detected, nearly 75% appear once; the ten largest clones hold 2% to 2.5%. The sequenced sample was naive CD4+ and CD8+ T cells sorted from blood, pooled from several donors. These receptors all stem from a pool of human donors in good health; the sample pools cells from several healthy donors.

The rearrangement uses TRBV27 and TRBJ1-6; no definite D call. Trimming took 7 bases from V and 0 from J, leaving 13 bases between them. Germline CDR1 MNHEY, CDR2 SMNVEV (reference sequence). The length of the CDR3 is 16 residues. The CDR3 region is CASKRTGSSYNSPLHF. As DNA, the CDR3 is TGTGCCAGCAAACGGACGGGGAGCTCCTATAATTCACCCCTCCACTTT.

The table lists this clonotype with a count of one. A junction end diverges from the germline sequence, so it may reflect a read error. The chain combines TRBV6-5 with TRBJ2-7, with D unclear. CDR1 and CDR2 from the germline V gene are MNHEY and SVGAGI. CDR3 size: 13 residues. DNA of the CDR3: TGCGCCAGCAGTGAGTCAGAGATCCGCGGGCAGTACTTC. It codes for CASSESEIRGQYF.

This clonotype turned up a few times. The gene calls are TRBV29-1 and TRBJ2-1, with TRBD2 matching 7 bases. This CDR3 has 13 amino acids. The germline CDR1 and CDR2 sequences are SQVTM and ANQGSEA. CDR3 sequence reads: CRAGTSVHNEQFF. Written as DNA, the CDR3 is TGCAGGGCAGGAACTAGCGTACACAATGAGCAGTTCTTC.

The chain links TRBV27 to TRBJ2-7; D may be TRBD1 (6 bases). Germline V gives CDR1 MNHEY, CDR2 SMNVEV (reference sequence). This CDR3 region has 15 residues. Trimming shortened V by 3 bases and J by 6 bases, and 18 bases separated the two germline ends. The CDR3 protein is CASSLVKAQGTEQYF. In nucleotides, the CDR3 is TGTGCCAGCAGTTTGGTTAAGGCCCAGGGGACCGAGCAGTACTTC.

The rearrangement joins TRBV28 to TRBJ1-2; no clear D gene. The CDR3 is 16 amino acids. The V end lost 0 bases, the J end lost 3 bases, and 14 bases lay between the germline ends. CDR1 and CDR2 (germline): MDHEN, SYDVKM. The CDR3 bases are TGTGCCAGCAGTTTATGGACCGCTCGAAACTACTATGGCTACACCTTC. Translated, it gives CASSLWTARNYYGYTF.

The chain carries TRBV29-1 and TRBJ2-1, with D tentatively TRBD1 (6 bases). Germline V lookup: CDR1 SQVTM, CDR2 ANQGSEA. The V gene lost 3 bases and the J gene lost 3 bases, with 9 bases spanning the gap. The CDR3 spans 13 residues. Here the CDR3 reads CSVDPDSYNEQFF. CDR3 nucleotide sequence: TGCAGCGTTGATCCGGACAGCTACAATGAGCAGTTCTTC.

V and J are TRBV6-5 and TRBJ2-3, with a tentative D call TRBD2 (5 bases). Germline assignment: CDR1 MNHEY and CDR2 SVGAGI. Trimming left V 6 bases short and J 5 bases short, with 12 bases between. The CDR3 runs to 13 residues. CDR3 loop: CASSAYGRDTQYF. The CDR3 nucleotides are TGTGCCAGCAGCGCTTATGGGAGAGATACGCAGTATTTT.

The chain combines TRBV6-5 with TRBJ2-1; TRBD2 aligns across 9 bases. Germline CDR1 is MNHEY and CDR2 is SVGAGI. The CDR3 has 16 amino acids. With 2 bases clipped from V and 1 base from J, the junction kept 3 bases outside the gene matches. The CDR3 DNA is TGTGCCAGCAGTTACGTTAGCGGGAGTTCCTACAATGAGCAGTTCTTC. It specifies CASSYVSGSSYNEQFF.

In this sample, this clonotype turned up once. The rearrangement links TRBV12-3 or TRBV12-4 to TRBJ1-1; TRBD1 matches at 7 bases. Germline trimming cut 6 bases from V and 8 bases from J; bases unmatched to any gene: 9. The CDR3 is made up of 13 amino acids. Written as DNA, the CDR3 is TGTGCCAGCAGCCTCGGGACAGCCCGGGAAGCTTTCTTT. This sequence encodes CASSLGTAREAFF.

The chain recombines TRBV5-4 with TRBJ1-1; D not certain. CDR1 is SGHNT, CDR2 YYREEE, per germline (reference sequence). This CDR3 has 13 residues. V dropped 4 bases and J dropped 0 bases, with 7 bases sitting between them. The CDR3 sequence: CASSPDLNTEAFF. For the CDR3, the DNA is TGTGCCAGCAGCCCGGACTTGAACACTGAAGCTTTCTTT.

V is TRBV27 and J is TRBJ1-2, with a possible D match to TRBD1 (6 bases). Germline CDR1 is MNHEY and CDR2 is SMNVEV (reference sequence). Between the trimmed V and J ends, which lost 2 bases and 4 bases, there was a span of 11 bases. CDR3 length: 14 amino acids. The CDR3: CASSLTGFFYGYTF. CDR3 nucleotides: TGTGCCAGCAGTTTAACAGGGTTCTTCTATGGCTACACCTTC.

The chain couples TRBV19 to TRBJ2-7; TRBD2 agrees at 9 bases. CDR3 length: 19 amino acids. Germline V gene data show CDR1 as LNHDA and CDR2 as SQIVND (reference sequence). V dropped 1 base and J dropped 1; count of bases not matched to a gene: 14. The CDR3 DNA sequence: TGTGCCAGTAGTATAGGGCTCGAAGGAGCGGGAGGTTGGTCCTACGAGCAGTACTTC. Translation gives CASSIGLEGAGGWSYEQYF.

The chain uses TRBV7-2 and TRBJ2-7; 7 positions agree with TRBD1. The CDR3 length is 15 residues. V lost 6 bases to trimming and J lost 3 bases; unmatched junction nucleotides: 11. The germline V gene has CDR1 SGHTA and CDR2 FQGNSA. In DNA, the CDR3 is TGTGCCAGCAGTGACCCGACAGGGTACCGCTACGAGCAGTACTTC. Translation: CASSDPTGYRYEQYF.

J is TRBJ2-5 and V is TRBV6-2 or TRBV6-3; TRBD2 is a possible D gene (5 bases). CDR1 is MNHEY and CDR2 is SVGEGT in the germline V gene. This CDR3 is 16 amino acids long. Trimming took 6 bases from V and 0 from J, leaving 17 bases between them. The CDR3 DNA follows: TGTGCCAGCAGACCGGATATCGGGGTGTACCAAGAGACCCAGTACTTC. It translates to CASRPDIGVYQETQYF.